These T cell receptor beta chains were read from a single sample in a study of blood T cell repertoires in COVID-19. TCRdb's table, derived via immunoSEQ multiplex PCR, lists solely in-frame clones and lacks some. The table lists more than 250,000 clones, around 91% of them singletons. Specimen: PBMCs or T cells enriched from blood (not recorded which). The origin of the receptors is a young woman with acute COVID-19. CDR3s include the opening cysteine and the closing phenylalanine or tryptophan. The order of the fields is clone size, D gene, V gene, J gene, CDR3 DNA, CDR3 protein. A D gene is named only where the DNA matches it firmly. Part of the rows lack a size; the others show once, few, many or a class for expanded clones.

>.|TRBD1|TRBV7-8|TRBJ1-1
TGTGCCAGCAGCCGGCGACAGGGGTCTCAAGCTTTCTTT
CASSRRQGSQAFF
>.|TRBD2|TRBV18|TRBJ2-1
TGTGCCAGCTCACGAACACTAGCGGGAGCCCACAATGAGCAGTTCTTC
CASSRTLAGAHNEQFF
>.|.|TRBV25-1|TRBJ2-1
TGTGCCAGCAGTGTGGATGACAGGCTGGATGAGCAGTTCTTC
CASSVDDRLDEQFF
>.|.|TRBV18|TRBJ2-5
TGTGCCAGCTCCCCCGTGGACAGCCAAGAGACCCAGTACTTC
CASSPVDSQETQYF
>.|TRBD1|TRBV25-1|TRBJ1-5
TGTGCCAGCAGGGGACAGGGCCATCAGCCCCAGCATTTT
CASRGQGHQPQHF
>.|.|TRBV5-1|TRBJ1-2
TGCGCCAGCAGCTTTGGATTGGAAGGGACTACTAACTATGGCTACACCTTC
CASSFGLEGTTNYGYTF
>.|.|TRBV7-2|TRBJ1-1
TGTGCCAGCAGCCCTCGAGGTTACACTGAAGCTTTCTTT
CASSPRGYTEAFF
>.|TRBD2|TRBV7-2|TRBJ2-7
TGTGCCAGCAGCTTAGTGGGGACTAGCGGGAGTTTCTCCTACGAGCAGTACTTC
CASSLVGTSGSFSYEQYF
>.|.|TRBV28|TRBJ2-7
TGTGCCAGCAGTTTACATGACGAGCAGTACTTC
CASSLHDEQYF
>.|TRBD1|TRBV15|TRBJ2-5
TGTGCCACCAGCCTGACAGGGGCGGCGGGAGAGACCCAGTACTTC
CATSLTGAAGETQYF
>.|.|TRBV29-1|TRBJ2-2
TGCAGCGTTCAGAGGACAGTTAACACCGGGGAGCTGTTTTTT
CSVQRTVNTGELFF
>.|TRBD1|TRBV6-1|TRBJ2-7
TGTGCCAGCAGTGAACTCGGGACAGGGGGTCGAGTGGGAGAGCAGTACTTC
CASSELGTGGRVGEQYF
>few|.|TRBV5-1|TRBJ1-1
TGCGCCAGCAGCTCACAACAGGGCCTGGCTGAAGCTTTCTTT
CASSSQQGLAEAFF
>once|.|TRBV2|TRBJ1-6
TGTGCCAGCAGTGAGTCCCAGTATAATTCACCCCTCCACTTT
CASSESQYNSPLHF
>.|TRBD2|TRBV27|TRBJ2-1
TGTGCCAGCAGTTTGGCTAGCGGGAGCTTATACAATGAGCAGTTCTTC
CASSLASGSLYNEQFF
>.|TRBD1|TRBV11-2|TRBJ1-3
TGTGCCAGCAGCCGGGACAGCGTTCGAAACACCATATATTTT
CASSRDSVRNTIYF
>.|.|TRBV11-2|TRBJ1-3
TGTGCCAGCAGCTTACGGAGCTCTGGAAACACCATATATTTT
CASSLRSSGNTIYF
>.|TRBD2|TRBV19|TRBJ2-1
TGTGCCAGTAGTATAGGGTTGCGTGGACTAGCGGGAGCCAAGTACAATGAGCAGTTCTTC
CASSIGLRGLAGAKYNEQFF
>.|.|TRBV2|TRBJ1-2
TGTGCCAGTTCGGTAGGGGATGGCTACACCTTC
CASSVGDGYTF
>.|TRBD1|TRBV7-8|TRBJ1-1
TGTGCCAGCCGTTCCGGGACAGGGTTTTTGGACACTGAAGCTTTCTTT
CASRSGTGFLDTEAFF
>.|TRBD2|TRBV5-1|TRBJ2-1
TGCGCCAGCAGCTTGGCCCCCGGGACTAGCGGGAGGAGCAATGAGCAGTTCTTC
CASSLAPGTSGRSNEQFF
>once|TRBD1|TRBV6-5|TRBJ2-7
TGTGCCAGCAGTTCCCCGGGACAGGGGTCCTACGAGCAGTACTTC
CASSSPGQGSYEQYF
>.|TRBD2|TRBV2|TRBJ2-7
TGTGCCAGCAGTGCCGGGCTAGCGGGAGGTCTGGGCGAGCAGTACTTC
CASSAGLAGGLGEQYF
>.|TRBD2|TRBV3-1/TRBV3-2|TRBJ2-3
TGTGCCAGCAGCTCTGGGACTATACGCACAGATACGCAGTATTTT
CASSSGTIRTDTQYF
>.|.|TRBV2|TRBJ1-4
TGTGCCAGCAGGGAGGACCGTGCAACTAATGAAAAACTGTTTTTT
CASREDRATNEKLFF
>.|.|TRBV19|TRBJ2-7
TGTGCCAGTGCCCTACAGGGATTCGACACCTACGAGCAGTACTTC
CASALQGFDTYEQYF
>.|TRBD1|TRBV13|TRBJ2-7
TGTGCCAGCAGTTTGGGACAGCAGGTCGAGCAGTACTTC
CASSLGQQVEQYF
>.|.|TRBV14|TRBJ2-1
TGTGCCAGCAGCCGCCTTTGGAGCGGGTTTTCCTACAATGAGCAGTTCTTC
CASSRLWSGFSYNEQFF
>.|.|TRBV28|TRBJ2-3
TGTGCCAGCAATAGGGGTGGGACAGATACGCAGTATTTT
CASNRGGTDTQYF
>.|TRBD1|TRBV11-2|TRBJ2-5
TGTGCCAGCAGCTCCGACAGGGGGCTGGAGACCCAGTACTTC
CASSSDRGLETQYF
>once|.|TRBV28|TRBJ2-7
TGTGCCAGCGGCTCAGGGATCCTCTACGAGCAGTACTTC
CASGSGILYEQYF
>.|TRBD2|TRBV27|TRBJ2-5
TGTGCCAGCGGATCTGCTCTAGCGGGTATCAACCAAGAGACCCAGTACTTC
CASGSALAGINQETQYF
>.|TRBD1|TRBV9|TRBJ2-1
TGTGCCAGCAGCGTTGAGGGGGCCCCCTACAATGAGCAGTTCTTC
CASSVEGAPYNEQFF
>.|TRBD1|TRBV30|TRBJ1-5
TGTGCCTGGAGTGGTGACCGGACAGGGAGAGGCAATCAGCCCCAGCATTTT
CAWSGDRTGRGNQPQHF
>.|.|TRBV15|TRBJ2-1
TGTGCCACCAGCAGAGGTGCTGGTGGGGCTGAGCAGTTCTTC
CATSRGAGGAEQFF
>.|TRBD2|TRBV24-1|TRBJ2-3
TGTGCCACCAATAGCGGGAGTGGAGATACGCAGTATTTT
CATNSGSGDTQYF
>few|TRBD2|TRBV10-3|TRBJ2-1
TGTGCCATCAGTGGGTCGGGAGGGCCCTCCTACAATGAGCAGTTCTTC
CAISGSGGPSYNEQFF
>.|TRBD2|TRBV28|TRBJ2-4
TGTGCCAGCAGTAAAGCGGGACTAGCCAAAAACATTCAGTACTTC
CASSKAGLAKNIQYF
>.|TRBD1|TRBV7-8|TRBJ1-3
TGTGCCAGCAGCTTAGCTCCGGGACAGGGGAACACCATATATTTT
CASSLAPGQGNTIYF
>.|TRBD1|TRBV19|TRBJ1-2
TGTGCCAGTAGTCGGACAGGGAACTATGGCTACACCTTC
CASSRTGNYGYTF
>.|.|TRBV15|TRBJ2-7
TGTGCCACCAGCAGTTACGGTTACGAGCAGTACTTC
CATSSYGYEQYF
>few|TRBD1|TRBV18|TRBJ1-1
TGTGCCAGCTCAACCACAGGGGTGCGGAACACTGAAGCTTTCTTT
CASSTTGVRNTEAFF
>.|TRBD1|TRBV10-2|TRBJ1-1
TGCGCCAGTCAACAGGGGAGAACTGAAGCTTTCTTT
CASQQGRTEAFF
>once|TRBD2|TRBV10-3|TRBJ2-7
TGTGCCATCAGTAAGACTAGCGGGACCTACGAGCAGTACTTC
CAISKTSGTYEQYF
>.|TRBD2|TRBV5-1|TRBJ2-5
TGCGCCAGCAGAAGACTAGCGGGAGGGACGGGGGAGACCCAGTACTTC
CASRRLAGGTGETQYF
>once|.|TRBV10-1|TRBJ2-3
TGCGCCAGCAGTGAGTCGAGAGGAGGCGATACGCAGTATTTT
CASSESRGGDTQYF
>.|.|TRBV4-2|TRBJ1-1
TGTGCCAGCAGCCAAGGACAGCTGAACACTGAAGCTTTCTTT
CASSQGQLNTEAFF
>.|TRBD1|TRBV2|TRBJ2-3
TGTGCCAGCAGCCCGACAGGGGGTGGCACAGATACGCAGTATTTT
CASSPTGGGTDTQYF
>.|.|TRBV15|TRBJ1-1
TGTGCCACCAGCAGAGATGAGGGTTCTGAAGCTTTCTTT
CATSRDEGSEAFF
>.|TRBD2|TRBV2|TRBJ2-1
TGTGCCAGCAGCGAATCGGCTAGCGGGAGTCATGAGCAGTTCTTC
CASSESASGSHEQFF
>.|.|TRBV28|TRBJ1-6
TGTGCCAGCAGTAGGGGTGGCGGAAATTCACCCCTCCACTTT
CASSRGGGNSPLHF
>.|.|TRBV30|TRBJ1-1
TGTGCCTGGAGTGTAAGCTCTAACACTGAAGCTTTCTTT
CAWSVSSNTEAFF
>.|TRBD1|TRBV7-9|TRBJ2-2
TGTGCCAGCAGCTTATTGGACAGGGTGAACACCGGGGAGCTGTTTTTT
CASSLLDRVNTGELFF
>once|TRBD2|TRBV7-2|TRBJ2-2
TGTGCCGTAGGACTAGCGGGAGCCGGGGAGCTGTTTTTT
CAVGLAGAGELFF
>.|.|TRBV7-6|TRBJ1-1
TGTGCCAGCAGCTTAGAGGGGATCGGGAACACTGAAGCTTTCTTT
CASSLEGIGNTEAFF
>.|TRBD2|TRBV15|TRBJ2-5
TGTGCCACCAGCAACCCTTCGCGGGAGGGCCAAGAGACCCAGTACTTC
CATSNPSREGQETQYF
>.|TRBD2|TRBV10-1|TRBJ2-7
TGCGCCAGCAGTGAGGGACTAGCGGTTTCCTACGAGCAGTACTTC
CASSEGLAVSYEQYF